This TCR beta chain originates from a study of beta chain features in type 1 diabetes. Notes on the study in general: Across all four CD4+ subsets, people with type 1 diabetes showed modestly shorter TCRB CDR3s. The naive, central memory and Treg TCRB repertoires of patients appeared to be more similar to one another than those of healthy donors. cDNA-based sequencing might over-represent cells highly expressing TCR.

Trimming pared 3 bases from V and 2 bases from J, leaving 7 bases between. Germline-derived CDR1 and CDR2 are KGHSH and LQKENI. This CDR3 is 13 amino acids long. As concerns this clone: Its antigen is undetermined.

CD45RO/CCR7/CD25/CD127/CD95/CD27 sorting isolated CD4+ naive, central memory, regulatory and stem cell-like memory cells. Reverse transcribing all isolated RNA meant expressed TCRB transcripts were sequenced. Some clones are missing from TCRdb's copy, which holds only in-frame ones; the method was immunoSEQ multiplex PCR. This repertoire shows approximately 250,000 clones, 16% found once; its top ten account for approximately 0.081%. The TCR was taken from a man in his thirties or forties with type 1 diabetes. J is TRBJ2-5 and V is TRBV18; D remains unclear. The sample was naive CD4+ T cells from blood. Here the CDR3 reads CASSPDQQETQYF. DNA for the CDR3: TGTGCCAGCTCACCGGACCAACAAGAGACCCAGTACTTC. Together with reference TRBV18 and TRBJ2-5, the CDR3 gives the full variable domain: NAGVMQNPRHLVRRRGQEARLRCSPMKGHSHVYWYRQLPEEGLKFMVYLQKENIIDESGMPKERFSAEFPKEGPSILRIQQVVRGDSAAYFCASSPDQQETQYFGPGTRLLVL.